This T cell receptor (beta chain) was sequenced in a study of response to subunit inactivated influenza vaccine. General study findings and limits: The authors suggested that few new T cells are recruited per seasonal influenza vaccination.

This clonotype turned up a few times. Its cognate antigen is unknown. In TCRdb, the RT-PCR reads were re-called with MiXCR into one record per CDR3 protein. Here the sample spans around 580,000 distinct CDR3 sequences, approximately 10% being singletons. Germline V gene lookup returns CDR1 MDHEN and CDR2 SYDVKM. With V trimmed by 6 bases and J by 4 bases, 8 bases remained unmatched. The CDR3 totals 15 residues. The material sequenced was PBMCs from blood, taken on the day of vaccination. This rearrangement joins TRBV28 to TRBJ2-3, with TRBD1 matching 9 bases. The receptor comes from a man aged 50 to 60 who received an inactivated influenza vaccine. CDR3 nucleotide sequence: TGTGCCAGCAGAGCTGAACAGGGGGCTGCAGATACGCAGTATTTT. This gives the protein CASRAEQGAADTQYF. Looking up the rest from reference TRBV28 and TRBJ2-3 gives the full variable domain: DVKVTQSSRYLVKRTGEKVFLECVQDMDHENMFWYRQDPGLGLRLIYFSYDVKMKEKGDIPEGYSVSREKKERFSLILESASTNQTSMYLCASRAEQGAADTQYFGPGTRLTVL.